One and the same sample provided the 24 T cell receptor beta chains below, sequenced in a study of blood T cells in healthy people across ages. Through a sample-barcoded 5' primer and a J-beta primer mix, a second PCR was run for roughly 6 to 12 cycles. MiXCR was run by TCRdb on the 5' RACE reads, yielding one entry per CDR3 protein. The profile shows about 1.6 million distinct CDR3 sequences, 30% to 35% of them singletons. Sequencing was performed on blood. Receptors originate from a woman between 25 and 40 years old in good health.

The chain recombines TRBV30 with TRBJ1-1; 8 bases agree with TRBD1. V lost 8 bases and J lost 2; bases outside the gene matches: 7. This CDR3 region has 13 residues. Germline-derived CDR1 and CDR2 are GTSNPN and SVGIG (reference sequence). The CDR3 bases are TGTGCCGGTCGACAGGGGAGCAACACTGAAGCTTTCTTT. Protein sequence: CAGRQGSNTEAFF.

The rearrangement uses TRBV20-1 and TRBJ2-1; no reliable D call. The V end was cut by 0 bases, the J end by 7 bases, with 10 bases between. The CDR3 is 13 amino acids. CDR1 DFQATT and CDR2 SNEGSKA come from the germline V gene (reference sequence). In DNA form, the CDR3 reads TGCAGTGCTAGAGATTTTGTTAGGAATGAGCAGTTCTTC. Encoded protein: CSARDFVRNEQFF.

V and J are TRBV20-1 and TRBJ1-2; D gene uncertain. V was trimmed by 2 bases and J by 3 bases, leaving 10 bases between them. There are 13 residues in the CDR3. Germline V gene data show CDR1 as DFQATT and CDR2 as SNEGSKA (reference sequence). As DNA, the CDR3 is TGCAGTGCTAGACCACTGCGAGACTATGGCTACACCTTC. The encoded protein is CSARPLRDYGYTF.

The rearrangement uses TRBV7-9 and TRBJ2-5; D might be TRBD2 (6 bases). The last part of the DNA fits TRBJ2-7 better; the J call may be wrong. Germline CDR1 and CDR2: SEHNR and FQNEAQ (reference sequence). This CDR3 has 15 amino acids. In nucleotides, the CDR3 is TGTGCCAGCAGCACGGGGACTCAGGGACGCCACGAGCAGTACTTC. Translating gives CASSTGTQGRHEQYF.

This clonotype has ten or more counts. The rearrangement joins TRBV4-1 to TRBJ2-1; 7 bases are shared with TRBD2. Germline V gene data show CDR1 as MGHRA and CDR2 as YSYEKL. The V and J ends lost 1 base and 4 bases, in that order; junction bases with no gene match: 7. This CDR3 has 16 residues. The CDR3 region has the DNA TGCGCCAGCAGCCAAGTCTCGGGGGGATCGTACAATGAGCAGTTCTTC. Amino acid sequence: CASSQVSGGSYNEQFF.

V usage is TRBV20-1 and J usage is TRBJ2-4; tentatively, D is TRBD1 (6 bases). Trimming took 5 bases from V and 4 from J, leaving 12 bases between them. Germline-derived CDR1 and CDR2 are DFQATT and SNEGSKA (reference sequence). CDR3 length: 13 amino acids. The CDR3 nucleotides read TGCAGTGCTGAGGGGACAAGAAAAAACATTCAGTACTTC. Translated, it gives CSAEGTRKNIQYF.

This clonotype was observed a few times. The chain combines TRBV5-1 with TRBJ1-2; D may be TRBD1 (5 bases). V dropped 0 bases and J dropped 6 bases, with 15 bases sitting between them. Looked up from germline, CDR1 is SGHRS and CDR2 is YFSETQ. The CDR3 totals 15 residues. The CDR3 sequence: CASSLVARDGNGYTF. CDR3 nucleotide sequence: TGCGCCAGCAGCTTGGTCGCCAGGGATGGGAATGGCTACACCTTC.

This clonotype was detected a few times. The genes are TRBV28 and TRBJ2-1; D gene uncertain. The CDR3 extends over 14 amino acids. Germline CDR1 reads MDHEN; CDR2 reads SYDVKM. The V end lost 7 bases, the J end lost 8 bases, and 18 bases lay between the germline ends. CDR3 in DNA: TGTGCCAGCACGTCCCCGGGTGGGCAATATGAGCAGTTCTTC. This sequence encodes CASTSPGGQYEQFF.

This clonotype was detected a few times. This chain links TRBV2 with TRBJ1-1; D is ambiguous. CDR1 is SNHLY and CDR2 is FYNNEI in the germline V gene. The ends were cut back, 6 bases at V and 7 bases at J, with 12 bases in the middle. The CDR3 sequence is 12 residues long. CDR3 region: CASRRIQIEAFF. The CDR3 DNA reads as TGTGCCAGCAGGAGGATACAGATTGAAGCTTTCTTT.

This clonotype has only a few counts. The chain couples TRBV28 to TRBJ2-7; weak D call: TRBD2 (7 bases). V was trimmed by 7 bases and J by 6 bases, leaving 22 bases between them. Per germline, CDR1 MDHEN and CDR2 SYDVKM. The CDR3 has 15 amino acids. The CDR3 region has the DNA TGTGCCAGCACGGGGGGCGCGTTGGGAAGGGTCGAGCAGTACTTC. This codes for CASTGGALGRVEQYF.

The chain couples TRBV29-1 to TRBJ2-5; D might be TRBD2 (6 bases). Germline assignment: CDR1 SQVTM and CDR2 ANQGSEA. Trimming removed 6 bases from V and 5 bases from J, with 10 bases in between. CDR3 length equals 11 residues. CDR3 in amino acids: CSVSAGETQYF. CDR3 DNA: TGCAGCGTCTCGGCGGGGGAGACCCAGTACTTC.

This clonotype appeared a single time. The chain carries TRBV27 and TRBJ1-4; D may be TRBD1 (5 bases). Trimming pared 6 bases from V and 8 bases from J, leaving 16 bases between. This CDR3 contains 14 residues. From germline, CDR1 is MNHEY and CDR2 SMNVEV (reference sequence). The CDR3 DNA is TGTGCCAGCAGCTTCGGGGCAGGACGGGAAAAACTGTTTTTT. Translation: CASSFGAGREKLFF. Variable domain in full (rest from reference TRBV27 and TRBJ1-4): EAQVTQNPRYLITVTGKKLTVTCSQNMNHEYMSWYRQDPGLGLRQIYYSMNVEVTDKGDVPEGYKVSRKEKRNFPLILESPSPNQTSLYFCASSFGAGREKLFFGSGTQLSVL.

The rearrangement uses TRBV20-1 and TRBJ1-2, with a possible D match to TRBD1 (5 bases). V was shortened by 8 bases and J by 9 bases, with 28 bases between the two germline ends. This CDR3 region has 15 residues. The germline V gene has CDR1 DFQATT and CDR2 SNEGSKA (reference sequence). The CDR3 bases are TGCAGTACTACGCGACAGAAAACCTCCTATGGAAGCTACACCTTC. The encoded protein is CSTTRQKTSYGSYTF.

The rearrangement links TRBV27 to TRBJ2-7; 7 nucleotides line up with TRBD1. The trim removed 0 bases at V and 4 bases at J, leaving 6 bases unmatched. The CDR3 spans 15 residues. Germline assignment: CDR1 MNHEY and CDR2 SMNVEV (reference sequence). CDR3 sequence: CASSLSGTVPYEQYF. CDR3 in DNA: TGTGCCAGCAGTTTATCGGGGACAGTCCCGTACGAGCAGTACTTC.

The rearrangement uses TRBV5-1 and TRBJ2-3, with TRBD2 as a possible D gene (7 bases). The V gene lost 5 bases and the J gene lost 5 bases, with 15 bases spanning the gap. CDR3 size: 14 residues. The germline V gene has CDR1 SGHRS and CDR2 YFSETQ. This CDR3 is CASSRWGGQDTQYF. Here the CDR3 DNA reads TGCGCCAGCAGTCGTTGGGGGGGGCAAGATACGCAGTATTTT.

This clonotype was recorded a few times. The rearrangement joins TRBV6-6 to TRBJ2-1; no clear D gene. This CDR3 contains 13 residues. CDR1 MNHNY and CDR2 SVGAGI come from the germline V gene (reference sequence). Trimming took off 2 bases at V and 9 bases at J, with 11 bases between the two ends. The CDR3 bases are TGTGCCAGCAGTTACGTTCTAACTACTGAGCAGTTCTTC. Protein: CASSYVLTTEQFF.

The chain recombines TRBV9 with TRBJ2-6; D is perhaps TRBD2 (6 bases). The CDR3 has 18 amino acids. V was pared by 4 bases and J by 0 bases, with 17 bases between. Per germline, CDR1 SGDLS and CDR2 YYNGEE. The CDR3 coding sequence is TGTGCCAGCAGCCCGAGGGAGGCCCGATACTCTGGGGCCAACGTCCTGACTTTC. Its translation: CASSPREARYSGANVLTF.

This clonotype was seen more than once but under ten times. The genes are TRBV29-1 and TRBJ1-5, with D possibly being TRBD1 (6 bases). Trimming left V 4 bases short and J 5 bases short, with 12 bases between. CDR3 size: 13 residues. Germline CDR1 SQVTM, CDR2 ANQGSEA. CDR3 sequence: CSVAGGDYQPQHF. Written as DNA, the CDR3 is TGCAGCGTTGCCGGGGGCGATTATCAGCCCCAGCATTTT.

On this clonotype: A much larger clone differs from this one at a single base, so this may be a read error. The CDR3 DNA reads TGCAGTGCTAGGTCTACAGGGATGAAATTACCCCTCCACTTT. Its protein product is CSARSTGMKLPLHF. This chain joins TRBV20-1 and TRBJ1-6; D possibly corresponds to TRBD1 (6 bases). The germline CDR1 and CDR2 sequences are DFQATT and SNEGSKA (reference sequence). The CDR3 has 14 amino acids. Trimming cost V 3 bases and J 12 bases, with 18 bases left between them.

In this sample, this clonotype turned up many times. The rearrangement joins TRBV5-1 to TRBJ2-3; a possible D gene is TRBD1 (6 bases). CDR1 and CDR2 from the germline V gene are SGHRS and YFSETQ. V lost 4 bases, J lost 3 bases, and 18 bases lay in between. CDR3 length: 16 residues. The CDR3 region is CASSVGAGVVTDTQYF. For the CDR3, the DNA is TGCGCCAGCAGCGTCGGCGCAGGGGTTGTGACAGATACGCAGTATTTT.

In DNA form, the CDR3 reads TGCAGTGCTAGAGATGGGGACAGGGGCGGGTACGAGCAGTACTTC. This gives the protein CSARDGDRGGYEQYF. This rearrangement joins TRBV20-1 to TRBJ2-7; 10 nucleotides line up with TRBD1. The V gene's germline CDR1 is DFQATT and CDR2 SNEGSKA (reference sequence). The CDR3 has 15 amino acids. The trim removed 0 bases at V and 4 bases at J, leaving 6 bases unmatched.

This rearrangement joins TRBV7-2 to TRBJ2-7, with a weak D call TRBD1 (5 bases). Germline CDR1 and CDR2: SGHTA and FQGNSA. The V end lost 2 bases, the J end lost 0 bases, and 11 bases lay between the germline ends. The CDR3 spans 15 residues. The CDR3 loop is CASSLQAGHSYEQYF. DNA of the CDR3: TGTGCCAGCAGCTTACAAGCCGGACACTCCTACGAGCAGTACTTC.

V usage is TRBV6-1 and J usage is TRBJ1-2; D unclear. The CDR3 has 13 residues. CDR1 MNHNS and CDR2 SASEGT come from the germline V gene. V dropped 2 bases and J dropped 4 bases, with 8 bases sitting between them. CDR3 residues: CASSERAGYGYTF. As DNA, the CDR3 is TGTGCCAGCAGTGAACGCGCAGGCTATGGCTACACCTTC.

This clonotype was seen ten or more times. V gene TRBV5-6 combines with J gene TRBJ2-3; D unclear. The germline V gene has CDR1 SGHDT and CDR2 YYEEEE. The CDR3 length is 11 residues. V was trimmed by 1 base and J by 6 bases, leaving 3 bases between them. The CDR3 region is CASSLYDTQYF. In DNA, the CDR3 is TGTGCCAGCAGCTTGTATGATACGCAGTATTTT.